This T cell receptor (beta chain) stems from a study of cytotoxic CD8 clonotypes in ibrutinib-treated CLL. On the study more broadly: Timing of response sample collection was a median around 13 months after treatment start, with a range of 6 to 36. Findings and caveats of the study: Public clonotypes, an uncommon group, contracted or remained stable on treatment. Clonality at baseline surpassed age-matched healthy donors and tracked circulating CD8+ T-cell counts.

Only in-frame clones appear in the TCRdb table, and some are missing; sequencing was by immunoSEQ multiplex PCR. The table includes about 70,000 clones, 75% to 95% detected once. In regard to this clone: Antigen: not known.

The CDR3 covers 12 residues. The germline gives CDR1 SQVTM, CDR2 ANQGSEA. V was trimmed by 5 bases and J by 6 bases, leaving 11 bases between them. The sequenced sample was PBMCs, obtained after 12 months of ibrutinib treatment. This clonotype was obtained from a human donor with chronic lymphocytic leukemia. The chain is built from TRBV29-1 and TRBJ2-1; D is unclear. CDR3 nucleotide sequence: TGCAGCGTTATTTGGGTATTCAATGAGCAGTTCTTC. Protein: CSVIWVFNEQFF.